These 21 T cell receptor beta chains originate from one sample sequenced in a study of regulatory T cells in long-lasting Graves disease. According to the study, TCR beta libraries were built with iRepertoire HTBI primers and CDR3-region Arm-PCR. TCRdb analysed the multiplex PCR reads with MiXCR anew, one entry per CDR3 protein. This table has about 470,000 distinct CDR3 sequences, roughly 21% appearing once. The sample's time point: persistent/refractory GD, antithyroid drugs over 5 years with positive TRAb. Extracted PBMC RNA gave rise to the TCR library. This specimen consisted of peripheral blood mononuclear cells (PBMCs), obtained when the disease was refractory, from a patient treated with antithyroid drugs. The receptors originated from a female donor with Graves disease.

In this sample, this clonotype turned up many times. The rearrangement uses TRBV12-3 or TRBV12-4 and TRBJ1-4, with D perhaps TRBD1 (5 bases). Trimming left V 6 bases short and J 7 bases short, with 15 bases between. The CDR3 has 14 residues. DNA of the CDR3: TGTGCCAGCAGCCCTCAGTGGGGGGTTGAAAAACTGTTTTTT. Translating gives CASSPQWGVEKLFF.

The rearrangement uses TRBV28 and TRBJ1-5; the match to TRBD1 covers 10 bases. Germline values: CDR1 MDHEN, CDR2 SYDVKM. Germline trimming cut 6 bases from V and 7 bases from J; bases unmatched to any gene: 3. CDR3 length: 13 amino acids. This CDR3 is CASRGTGEQPQHF. In nucleotides, the CDR3 is TGTGCCAGCAGGGGGACAGGGGAGCAGCCCCAGCATTTT. Full variable domain (rest looked up from reference TRBV28 and TRBJ1-5): DVKVTQSSRYLVKRTGEKVFLECVQDMDHENMFWYRQDPGLGLRLIYFSYDVKMKEKGDIPEGYSVSREKKERFSLILESASTNQTSMYLCASRGTGEQPQHFGDGTRLSIL.

This chain connects TRBV29-1 to TRBJ2-7, with D possibly matching TRBD1 (6 bases). Germline lookup yields CDR1 SQVTM and CDR2 ANQGSEA. Trimming took off 6 bases at V and 2 bases at J, with 11 bases between the two ends. This CDR3 contains 12 residues. This CDR3 reads CSVGATTYEQYF. The CDR3 DNA reads as TGCAGCGTGGGGGCTACAACCTACGAGCAGTACTTC.

V and J are TRBV9 and TRBJ2-2; 10 bases line up with TRBD1. Unmatched junction bases numbered 9, after V lost 2 bases and J lost 5 bases. The V gene's germline CDR1 is SGDLS and CDR2 YYNGEE. The CDR3 is 17 amino acids. In DNA form, the CDR3 reads TGTGCCAGCAGCGTTTCCGGGACAGGGGCTGATACCGGGGAGCTGTTTTTT. Translating it yields CASSVSGTGADTGELFF.

There are a few counts of this clonotype. The rearrangement uses TRBV6-1 and TRBJ1-2; D is ambiguous. The CDR3 loop spans 13 amino acids. V was clipped by 5 bases and J by 3 bases, with 10 bases between them. Germline lookup yields CDR1 MNHNS and CDR2 SASEGT. Written as DNA, the CDR3 is TGTGCCAGCAGTAAGGACGGCTACTATGGCTACACCTTC. Protein sequence: CASSKDGYYGYTF.

This clonotype showed up many times. The V gene is TRBV7-8, the J gene TRBJ2-7; D might be TRBD2 (6 bases). Germline CDR1 is SGHVS and CDR2 is FQNEAQ. CDR3 length equals 14 residues. V was trimmed by 1 base and J by 6 bases, leaving 13 bases between them. Written as DNA, the CDR3 is TGTGCCAGCAGCTTAGAGACACCCGGGGGCGAGCAGTACTTC. Translation: CASSLETPGGEQYF.

In its sample, this clonotype was seen a few times. The chain recombines TRBV15 with TRBJ1-4, with D possibly TRBD1 on 6 matching bases. The CDR3 spans 15 residues. The germline gives CDR1 LNHNV, CDR2 YYDKDF (reference sequence). The V end was cut by 0 bases, the J end by 8 bases, with 13 bases between. The DNA for the CDR3 is TGTGCCACCAGCAGAGATGGGGGGCAGAGAGAAAAACTGTTTTTT. This encodes CATSRDGGQREKLFF.

The sample holds a few counts of this clonotype. The V and J genes are TRBV30 and TRBJ1-5, with TRBD1 identical over 9 bases. The J segment lost 4 bases and the V segment lost 3 bases, leaving 4 bases of the junction unmatched. CDR1 and CDR2 from the germline V gene are GTSNPN and SVGIG (reference sequence). The CDR3 extends over 14 amino acids. CDR3 bases: TGTGCCTGGAGCGCTGGACAGGGGAATCAGCCCCAGCATTTT. Translated: CAWSAGQGNQPQHF.

This clonotype was counted a few times. The genes are TRBV10-3 and TRBJ2-7, with TRBD2 identical over 7 bases. The CDR3 sequence is 14 residues long. The V segment lost 4 bases and the J segment 1 base; nucleotides outside the gene matches: 4. Germline V gene lookup returns CDR1 ENHRY and CDR2 SYGVKD. CDR3 nucleotides: TGTGCCATCAGTGGTCCAGCGGGGTCCTACGAGCAGTACTTC. It codes for CAISGPAGSYEQYF.

In its sample, this clonotype was seen many times. This chain connects TRBV28 to TRBJ1-1, with a weak D call TRBD1 (5 bases). Per germline, CDR1 MDHEN and CDR2 SYDVKM. The CDR3 consists of 14 residues. V was shortened by 5 bases and J by 4 bases, with 14 bases between the two germline ends. The CDR3 DNA follows: TGTGCCAGCAGTCTCAGAGGGGCTTTCACTGAAGCTTTCTTT. This codes for CASSLRGAFTEAFF. Using reference TRBV28 and TRBJ1-1 for the parts outside the CDR3, the full variable domain is DVKVTQSSRYLVKRTGEKVFLECVQDMDHENMFWYRQDPGLGLRLIYFSYDVKMKEKGDIPEGYSVSREKKERFSLILESASTNQTSMYLCASSLRGAFTEAFFGQGTRLTVV.

V gene TRBV11-2 combines with J gene TRBJ2-5; D unclear. The closer fit of TRBJ2-1 to the DNA end suggests the J call may be wrong. This CDR3 contains 12 residues. CDR1 is SGHAT and CDR2 is FQNNGV in the germline V gene. This chain's CDR3 is CASSSKYNEQFF. The CDR3 DNA sequence: TGTGCCAGCAGCTCAAAATACAATGAGCAGTTCTTC.

The chain combines TRBV19 with TRBJ1-5, with TRBD1 identical over 7 bases. V dropped 6 bases and J dropped 6; count of bases not matched to a gene: 8. The germline CDR1 and CDR2 sequences are LNHDA and SQIVND (reference sequence). This CDR3 spans 14 amino acids. The CDR3 spells CASRLDRVAQPQHF. The CDR3 bases are TGTGCCAGTAGATTAGACAGGGTAGCTCAGCCCCAGCATTTT.

In its sample, this clonotype was seen a few times. The chain recombines TRBV20-1 with TRBJ2-4, with 9 bases fitting TRBD1. Unmatched junction bases numbered 5, after V lost 6 bases and J lost 2 bases. CDR1 is DFQATT and CDR2 is SNEGSKA in the germline V gene (reference sequence). The CDR3 totals 14 residues. CDR3 sequence reads: CSAEGQGTKNIQYF. In nucleotides, the CDR3 is TGCAGTGCAGAAGGACAGGGGACCAAAAACATTCAGTACTTC.

At least ten counts were recorded for this clonotype. The chain joins TRBV7-9 to TRBJ1-2, with a possible D match to TRBD1 (5 bases). Between the trimmed V and J ends, which lost 2 bases and 8 bases, there was a span of 18 bases. The CDR3 sequence is 15 residues long. Germline values: CDR1 SEHNR, CDR2 FQNEAQ (reference sequence). Here the CDR3 reads CASSLQSGTPEGYTF. The CDR3 DNA follows: TGTGCCAGCAGCTTACAGTCCGGGACGCCGGAAGGCTACACCTTC.

The chain combines TRBV10-3 with TRBJ2-7, with D possibly matching TRBD1 (5 bases). The CDR3 has 15 amino acids. Per the germline V gene, CDR1 is ENHRY and CDR2 is SYGVKD. V was pared by 2 bases and J by 4 bases, with 15 bases between. CDR3 DNA sequence: TGTGCCATCAGTGAGGGTGCAGGGCGCCGATACGAGCAGTACTTC. Translated: CAISEGAGRRYEQYF.

This clonotype has ten or more counts. J is TRBJ2-5 and V is TRBV28; D may be TRBD2 (6 bases). CDR1 and CDR2 from the germline V gene are MDHEN and SYDVKM. This CDR3 has 13 amino acids. The V end was cut by 3 bases, the J end by 12 bases, with 17 bases between. CDR3 in amino acids: CASSFSSAGKEYF. CDR3 DNA: TGTGCCAGCAGTTTCTCTTCAGCGGGCAAGGAGTACTTC.

This clonotype was picked up a small number of times. The V call is TRBV6-5, the J call TRBJ2-2, with unresolved D. This CDR3 comprises 14 residues. V lost 2 bases and J lost 3, with 7 bases in between. Germline V gene data show CDR1 as MNHEY and CDR2 as SVGAGI. The CDR3 here is CASSYGSDTGELFF. Here the CDR3 DNA reads TGTGCCAGCAGTTACGGTAGTGACACCGGGGAGCTGTTTTTT.

CDR3 amino acids: CAWSGTGEDGYTF. In nucleotides, the CDR3 is TGTGCCTGGAGTGGGACAGGGGAAGATGGCTACACCTTC. The V gene is TRBV30, the J gene TRBJ1-2, with 9 bases fitting TRBD1. This CDR3 region has 13 residues. The trim removed 1 base at V and 6 bases at J, leaving 3 bases unmatched. Germline CDR1 reads GTSNPN; CDR2 reads SVGIG (reference sequence).

In this sample, this clonotype turned up a few times. The chain is built from TRBV30 and TRBJ1-5; unclear D gene. Germline CDR1 is GTSNPN and CDR2 is SVGIG (reference sequence). Trimming took off 4 bases at V and 4 bases at J, with 11 bases between the two ends. CDR3 size: 13 residues. The CDR3 nucleotides are TGTGCCTGGACTACTCACCCTAATCAGCCCCAGCATTTT. It translates to CAWTTHPNQPQHF.

This clonotype came up a few times. The chain has TRBV15 and TRBJ1-6; D is uncertain. Trimming took 0 bases from V and 7 from J, leaving 10 bases between them. This CDR3 contains 15 residues. Germline V gene sequence: CDR1 LNHNV, CDR2 YYDKDF (reference sequence). This chain's CDR3 is CATSREWQANSPLHF. For the CDR3, the DNA is TGTGCCACCAGCAGAGAATGGCAGGCCAATTCACCCCTCCACTTT.

This clonotype was recorded many times. This chain joins TRBV28 and TRBJ1-1; D is uncertain. The CDR3 has 13 residues. Germline assignment: CDR1 MDHEN and CDR2 SYDVKM. Deletions cut 5 bases from V and 3 bases from J, with 10 bases between. The CDR3 DNA follows: TGTGCCAGCAGTCCAGTAAGGTACACTGAAGCTTTCTTT. Its translation: CASSPVRYTEAFF.